These 17 T cell receptor beta chains share one sample of origin, sequenced in a study of tumor-infiltrating lymphocytes in oesophageal squamous cell carcinoma (TCRdb year 2016). Libraries were made using PCR. TCRdb records Illumina HiSeq 2000 as the sequencer. TCRdb took the public reads, trimmed them with fastp at Q25, ran MiXCR for clone calling and kept in-frame beta chains. When rows share a CDR3 protein, they turn into one entry using the most common DNA and genes. The sample records roughly 12,000 distinct CDR3 sequences, roughly half of which are singletons. The top ten hold about 22% of the sample. Sample: esophageal tumor tissue. These receptors all come from a male donor with esophageal squamous cell carcinoma.

The chain has TRBV7-2 and TRBJ2-5; D is possibly TRBD2 (6 bases). Gene TRBJ2-7 matches the end of the DNA better, so the J call may be wrong. In germline, CDR1 is SGHTA, CDR2 FQGNSA. The CDR3 has 15 residues. The CDR3 DNA follows: TGTGCCAGCAGTGGGGACTGGCGGGGATCCTACGAGCAGTACTTC. This sequence encodes CASSGDWRGSYEQYF.

This clonotype turned up a few times. The rearrangement uses TRBV7-6 and TRBJ2-7; 8 bases are shared with TRBD1. The J call could be wrong; TRBJ2-5 is a better fit for the DNA end. This CDR3 contains 14 residues. Looked up from germline, CDR1 is SGHVS and CDR2 is FNYEAQ. The CDR3 nucleotides read TGTGCCAGTATACCGGGACAGGCATGGGAGACCCAGTACTTC. Translated, it gives CASIPGQAWETQYF.

This clonotype showed up just once. V and J are TRBV7-2 and TRBJ2-4, with TRBD1 identical over 7 bases. The DNA end is more similar to TRBJ2-1, so the J call may be wrong. CDR3 length: 13 amino acids. From germline, CDR1 is SGHTA and CDR2 FQGNSA. The CDR3 is CASSLGDRYEQFF. In DNA, the CDR3 is TGTGCCAGCAGCTTAGGGGACAGATACGAGCAGTTCTTC.

V gene TRBV7-6 combines with J gene TRBJ2-3, with TRBD2 matching over 8 bases. The J segment lost 3 bases and the V segment lost 5 bases, leaving 7 bases of the junction unmatched. The CDR3 is 15 amino acids. Germline V gene sequence: CDR1 SGHVS, CDR2 FNYEAQ. In nucleotides, the CDR3 is TGTGCCAGCAGCCAAGCGGGAGAAGGGACAGATACGCAGTATTTT. It specifies CASSQAGEGTDTQYF.

This chain links TRBV7-6 with TRBJ2-3; the D is unclear. V gave up 2 bases and J gave up 6 bases, with 9 bases separating them. Germline V gives CDR1 SGHVS, CDR2 FNYEAQ. The CDR3 covers 13 residues. CDR3 sequence (DNA): TGTGCCAGCAGCTTAATCTTCTGGGATACGCAGTATTTT. Amino acids: CASSLIFWDTQYF.

The CDR3 nucleotides are TGTGCCAGCAGTGATTGGGGTGGCTCCTACAATGAGCAGTTCTTC. Its protein is CASSDWGGSYNEQFF. The V gene is TRBV6-5, the J gene TRBJ2-4; D is unclear. The end of the DNA is better explained by TRBJ2-1, so the J call may be wrong. The length of the CDR3 is 15 residues. Germline V lookup: CDR1 MNHEY, CDR2 SVGAGI.

The gene calls are TRBV19 and TRBJ1-3; D possibly corresponds to TRBD1 (5 bases). The V and J ends lost 3 bases and 2 bases respectively, with 8 bases between them. The germline CDR1 and CDR2 sequences are LNHDA and SQIVND (reference sequence). The CDR3 spans 14 residues. Written as DNA, the CDR3 is TGTGCCAGTAGTATTCGGGGGACTGGAAACACCATATATTTT. This translates into CASSIRGTGNTIYF.

J is TRBJ2-3 and V is TRBV7-4; 10 nucleotides line up with TRBD2. V gave up 3 bases and J gave up 8 bases; unmatched junction bases: 17. CDR1 is SGHVT, CDR2 SQSDAQ, per germline. The CDR3 extends over 18 amino acids. The CDR3 here is CASSFPSGGGPLQFTQYF. CDR3 in DNA: TGTGCCAGCAGCTTTCCGAGCGGGGGGGGCCCCTTACAATTTACGCAGTATTTT.

About this clonotype itself: The junction departs from the called germline gene at one end, perhaps through a read error. The chain recombines TRBV7-4 with TRBJ2-3; the D gene is possibly TRBD2 (5 bases). The CDR3 extends over 15 amino acids. In germline, CDR1 is SGHVT, CDR2 SQSDAQ. The CDR3 sequence is CASSPRTAAGNEQFF. CDR3 nucleotides: TGTGCCAGCAGCCCGCGTACTGCTGCGGGCAATGAGCAGTTTTTC.

The chain carries TRBV27 and TRBJ1-5, with D possibly being TRBD1 (5 bases). This CDR3 is 15 amino acids long. The V gene lost 1 base and the J gene lost 6 bases, with 13 bases spanning the gap. Germline V CDR1 and CDR2: MNHEY, SMNVEV (reference sequence). The CDR3 nucleotides are TGTGCCAGCAGTTTATGGTCAACAGGAGGTCAGCCCCAGCATTTT. It translates to CASSLWSTGGQPQHF.

The chain combines TRBV7-2 with TRBJ2-1, with 12 bases aligning to TRBD2. Trimming took 1 base from V and 9 from J; bases not matched to a gene: 7. This CDR3 contains 16 residues. Per germline, CDR1 SGHTA and CDR2 FQGNSA. The CDR3 coding sequence is TGTGCCAGCAGCTTAGTGACTAGCGGGAGATTCGCTGAGCAGTTCTTC. Its protein is CASSLVTSGRFAEQFF.

The table lists this clonotype with a few counts. The genes are TRBV7-3 and TRBJ2-1; no reliable D call. The CDR3 is made up of 14 amino acids. Per germline, CDR1 SGHTA and CDR2 FQGTGA. Trimming shortened V by 5 bases and J by 5 bases, and 13 bases separated the two germline ends. CDR3 in DNA: TGTGCCAGCAGCGTGGGTCCCCATGACAATGAGCAGTTCTTC. Protein product: CASSVGPHDNEQFF.

The table lists this clonotype with a count of one. The genes are TRBV7-8 and TRBJ2-5, with 7 positions matching TRBD2. The CDR3 contains 13 residues. Germline CDR1 is SGHVS and CDR2 is FQNEAQ. With V trimmed by 4 bases and J by 11 bases, 10 bases remained unmatched. The CDR3 is CASSSRASGEQYF. CDR3 bases: TGTGCCAGCAGCTCTAGGGCGAGCGGGGAGCAGTACTTC.

On this clonotype itself: With a much larger clone just one base away, this may be a read error. V gene TRBV4-1 combines with J gene TRBJ2-4; TRBD1 might be the D (7 bases). The DNA end is a closer match to TRBJ2-7, so the J assignment may be wrong. CDR3 length equals 15 residues. Germline CDR1 and CDR2: MGHRA and YSYEKL. In DNA form, the CDR3 reads TGCGTCAGCAGCCAAGAGGAGGGGGCCTGGGGCGAGCAGTACTTC. It translates to CVSSQEEGAWGEQYF.

The chain recombines TRBV7-2 with TRBJ2-3; possibly TRBD2 for D (7 bases). CDR3 length equals 14 residues. Germline V CDR1 and CDR2: SGHTA, FQGNSA. V was pared by 3 bases and J by 4 bases, with 11 bases between. CDR3 nucleotides: TGTGCCAGCAGCTTTGCGGGGGCGGCAGATACGCAGTATTTT. Protein product: CASSFAGAADTQYF.

The rearrangement links TRBV7-2 to TRBJ2-3; D gene ambiguous. Between the trimmed V and J ends, which lost 4 bases and 2 bases, there was a span of 4 bases. This CDR3 has 12 residues. Per the germline V gene, CDR1 is SGHTA and CDR2 is FQGNSA. CDR3 residues: CASSSYTDTQYF. The CDR3 DNA reads TGTGCCAGCAGCTCGTACACAGATACGCAGTATTTT. The whole variable domain, remainder taken from reference TRBV7-2 and TRBJ2-3, is GAGVSQSPSNKVTEKGKDVELRCDPISGHTALYWYRQSLGQGLEFLIYFQGNSAPDKSGLPSDRFSAERTGGSVSTLTIQRTQQEDSAVYLCASSSYTDTQYFGPGTRLTVL.

This clonotype has a single count. The CDR3 loop reads CASSLGGGVSGNIQYF. The CDR3 DNA follows: TGTGCCAGCAGCTTAGGTGGAGGGGTGTCCGGAAACATTCAGTACTTC. The V gene is TRBV7-2, the J gene TRBJ2-7, with D tentatively TRBD2 (6 bases). The DNA matches TRBJ2-4 better at its end, which makes the J call doubtful. The CDR3 consists of 16 residues. The germline CDR1 and CDR2 sequences are SGHTA and FQGNSA.